These 7 T cell receptor beta chains came from one sample sequenced in a study of shared clonotypes between healthy human individuals. Profiled with immunoSEQ multiplex PCR; TCRdb holds only in-frame clones, not every one. The sample holds hundreds of thousands of clones, nearly 97% seen once. Only CD45RO-negative cells positively selected for CCR7 counted as naive CD8 cells, so terminally differentiated effector memory CD45RA+ cells were excluded. The sequenced sample was naive CD8+ T cells sorted from blood. The receptors shown here come from a woman aged 25 to 39 in good health.

As for this clone: The same CDR3 arises from other DNA sequences in this sample as well. CDR3 loop: CASSDGGYEQYF. The DNA of the CDR3 is TGTGCCAGCAGTGACGGGGGATACGAGCAGTACTTC. This rearrangement joins TRBV2 to TRBJ2-7; D is possibly TRBD2 (6 bases). The CDR3 totals 12 residues. Trimming removed 3 bases from V and 4 bases from J, with 7 bases in between. CDR1 is SNHLY, CDR2 FYNNEI, per germline. The complete variable domain, with remaining parts taken from reference TRBV2 and TRBJ2-7, reads EPEVTQTPSHQVTQMGQEVILRCVPISNHLYFYWYRQILGQKVEFLVSFYNNEISEKSEIFDDQFSVERPDGSNFTLKIRSTKLEDSAMYFCASSDGGYEQYFGPGTRLTVT.

The chain employs TRBV7-3 and TRBJ2-2; D possibly corresponds to TRBD1 (6 bases). The CDR3 consists of 14 residues. With 1 base removed from V and 5 bases from J, the gap between germline ends came to 8 bases. CDR1 is SGHTA and CDR2 is FQGTGA in the germline V gene. CDR3 nucleotide sequence: TGTGCCAGCAGCTTAATAGGGGGAACCGGGGAGCTGTTTTTT. It encodes CASSLIGGTGELFF.

The chain uses TRBV11-2 and TRBJ2-2, with 11 bases aligning to TRBD2. This CDR3 comprises 16 residues. After removal of 1 base from V and 8 bases from J, the junction contained 6 bases not matched to a gene. Germline assignment: CDR1 SGHAT and CDR2 FQNNGV. CDR3 coding DNA: TGTGCCAGCAGCTTAGCAGGACTAGCGGGTTCTGGGGAGCTGTTTTTT. This codes for CASSLAGLAGSGELFF.

The rearrangement links TRBV9 to TRBJ2-1; 7 bases line up with TRBD2. There are 14 residues in the CDR3. The germline CDR1 and CDR2 sequences are SGDLS and YYNGEE. V gave up 0 bases and J gave up 8 bases; unmatched junction bases: 5. The CDR3 nucleotides read TGTGCCAGCAGCGTAGCATTAGCGGGTGATGAGCAGTTCTTC. Translation gives CASSVALAGDEQFF.

The J gene is TRBJ2-5, the V gene TRBV29-1, with a tentative D call TRBD2 (6 bases). The end of the DNA is better explained by TRBJ2-7, so the J call may be wrong. The CDR3 has 15 amino acids. Germline-derived CDR1 and CDR2 are SQVTM and ANQGSEA. CDR3 sequence (DNA): TGCAGCGTTGAAGAAGGCGGGATTAGCTCCTACGAGCAGTACTTC. Protein: CSVEEGGISSYEQYF.

Comments on this clone: The identical CDR3 is also encoded by other nucleotide sequences in the sample. The rearrangement links TRBV28 to TRBJ2-7; possibly TRBD1 for D (6 bases). The CDR3 totals 12 residues. The V gene lost 8 bases and the J gene lost 0 bases, with 8 bases spanning the gap. CDR1 is MDHEN, CDR2 SYDVKM, per germline. CDR3 loop: CASRDTSYEQYF. The CDR3 DNA follows: TGTGCCAGCCGGGACACCTCCTACGAGCAGTACTTC.

The chain uses TRBV19 and TRBJ1-1; D uncertain. Germline CDR1 LNHDA, CDR2 SQIVND (reference sequence). Trimming removed 7 bases at V and 1 base at J, with 10 bases between. This CDR3 has 13 residues. The CDR3 sequence: CASTLTENTEAFF. The CDR3 DNA follows: TGTGCCAGTACCCTCACAGAGAACACTGAAGCTTTCTTT.